This T cell receptor beta chain was observed in a study of T cells after yellow fever vaccination. From the 5' RACE reads, TCRdb called clonotypes with MiXCR, one entry per CDR3 protein. The sample includes about 85,000 distinct CDR3 sequences, about an eighth of them seen just once. V was clipped by 1 base and J by 0 bases, with 6 bases between them. The CDR3 has 13 amino acids. Germline assignment: CDR1 SQVTM and CDR2 ANQGSEA. This clonotype was recorded a few times. This sequence was found in a man between 18 and 35 years old who received the YFV17D yellow fever vaccine. The chain has TRBV29-1 and TRBJ1-1; D unresolved. The material was CD8+ T cells not binding an NS4B(214-222) dextramer, sorted from PBMCs, obtained about 21 days after the first yellow fever vaccination. CDR3: CSVEGPLNTEAFF. Here the CDR3 DNA reads TGCAGCGTTGAAGGACCCCTGAACACTGAAGCTTTCTTT.